The rows below give T cell receptor beta chains drawn from one sample of a study of early T cells in non-severe SARS-CoV-2 infection. From the 5' RACE reads, TCRdb called clonotypes with MiXCR, one entry per CDR3 protein. The sample carries roughly 61,000 distinct CDR3 sequences, more than 8.5% recorded once. Sequenced material: whole blood. The receptor set was obtained from an adult who was a healthcare worker with PCR-confirmed SARS-CoV-2 infection or an uninfected control (not recorded which). Each CDR3 is given with its conserved first and last residue. A D gene is named only where the DNA matches it firmly. The size field is filled for only some rows; it gives once, few, many or a size class.

DNA	CDR3	size	D	V	J
TGCGCCAGCTTTAGCGGGCTGTCCTACGAGCAGTACTTC	CASFSGLSYEQYF	many	TRBD2	TRBV10-2	TRBJ2-7
TGCAGTGCTAGAGCCTGGGGGGGACTAGCGGGAGTTAGGCATGAGCAGTTCTTC	CSARAWGGLAGVRHEQFF	-	TRBD2	TRBV20-1	TRBJ2-1
TGTGCCAGCAGCCGGGGATTGGAGGATGAGCAGTTCTTC	CASSRGLEDEQFF	-	-	TRBV4-2	TRBJ2-1
TGTGCCAGCAGCTTAGACAGGTGGTACACTGAAGCTTTCTTT	CASSLDRWYTEAFF	many	-	TRBV7-6	TRBJ1-1
TGTGCCAGCAGGGCGACTAGCGGGAGCACAGATACGCAGTATTTT	CASRATSGSTDTQYF	-	TRBD2	TRBV12-3/TRBV12-4	TRBJ2-3
TGTGCCAGCAGTCTAACAGGGGACTATGGCTACACCTTC	CASSLTGDYGYTF	many	TRBD1	TRBV7-6	TRBJ1-2
TGTGCCAGCAGCCCCAACAGGGATTTCACTGAAGCTTTCTTT	CASSPNRDFTEAFF	-	-	TRBV3-1	TRBJ1-1
TGTGCCAGTAGTATGGCAAGCGGGAGTCGGGTAGATACGCAGTATTTT	CASSMASGSRVDTQYF	many	TRBD2	TRBV19	TRBJ2-3
TGTGCCTGGAGGTTTAGGGAGCAGTTCTTC	CAWRFREQFF	many	-	TRBV30	TRBJ2-1
TGTGCCAGCAGTTACTCGGGACGGGGTGAAGCTTTCTTT	CASSYSGRGEAFF	many	-	TRBV6-2/TRBV6-3	TRBJ1-1
TGTGCCAGCAGTTACCCGACGCGCACTTACGAGCAGTACTTC	CASSYPTRTYEQYF	many	-	TRBV6-2/TRBV6-3	TRBJ2-7
TGCGCCAGCAGCGTACAGGGAAATGAAGCTTTCTTT	CASSVQGNEAFF	many	-	TRBV5-1	TRBJ1-1
TGCAGCATCCTTAGCCGAGGAACAGATACGCAGTATTTT	CSILSRGTDTQYF	few	-	TRBV29-1	TRBJ2-3
TGTGCCAGCAGTTACTCAGACGGGGGGAGCTCCTATAATTCACCCCTCCACTTT	CASSYSDGGSSYNSPLHF	-	-	TRBV6-6	TRBJ1-6
TGTGCCAGCAGCCCAACCCGACTAGCGGCGTACAATGAGCAGTTCTTC	CASSPTRLAAYNEQFF	few	TRBD2	TRBV14	TRBJ2-1
TGCAGTGCCCCCGGACCAAGTTCCATTTACAATGAGCAGTTCTTC	CSAPGPSSIYNEQFF	many	-	TRBV20-1	TRBJ2-1
TGTGCCAGCTCAAAGAGCGGGGAAAGGCAGTTCTTC	CASSKSGERQFF	-	TRBD2	TRBV18	TRBJ2-1
TGTGCCAGCAGTCCCCGATTCGCGAATAGCAATCAGCCCCAGCATTTT	CASSPRFANSNQPQHF	many	-	TRBV27	TRBJ1-5
TGTGCCAGCAGTTACACAATACAGGGAAATGAAGTTTTCTTT	CASSYTIQGNEVFF	many	-	TRBV6-5	TRBJ1-1
TGTGCCAGCAGTTTTCCGGGACAGGGGGCCTACGAGCAGTACTTC	CASSFPGQGAYEQYF	few	TRBD1	TRBV5-5	TRBJ2-7
TGCAGTGCTAGGGGACAGTTATTAATGGAGAAACTGTTTTTT	CSARGQLLMEKLFF	-	TRBD1	TRBV20-1	TRBJ1-4
TGTGCCAGCAGCCAAGCTACGGGCAATCAGCCCCAGCATTTT	CASSQATGNQPQHF	many	-	TRBV3-1	TRBJ1-5
TGTGCCAGCAGTCCTATCTATCCCCCAATGACCCACCACTCCTCAGATACGCAGTATTTT	CASSPIYPPMTHHSSDTQYF	many	-	TRBV27	TRBJ2-3
TGCGCCAGCAGCCAAGATTATATCGCTAGCGGGAGCAATGAGCAGTTCTTC	CASSQDYIASGSNEQFF	many	TRBD2	TRBV4-3	TRBJ2-1
TGTGCCAGCAGCCCAAACGCAGGGGGGTTAAGGTCCTACGAGCAGTACTTC	CASSPNAGGLRSYEQYF	-	-	TRBV7-9	TRBJ2-7
TGTGCCAGCAGTTTTTCCAATGAGCAGTTCTTC	CASSFSNEQFF	many	-	TRBV12-3/TRBV12-4	TRBJ2-1
TGTGCCATCAGTGGGCCGGACGGCAGCTCCTACAATGAGCAGTTCTTC	CAISGPDGSSYNEQFF	many	-	TRBV10-3	TRBJ2-1
TGTGCCAGCAGCGGGTTGGCCAGGATCGACGACGAGCAGTACTTC	CASSGLARIDDEQYF	few	-	TRBV7-9	TRBJ2-7
TGTGCCAGCGCGGCCAGCCATAGCAATCAGCCCCAGCATTTT	CASAASHSNQPQHF	many	-	TRBV27	TRBJ1-5
TGTGCCAGCAGCCCTGATAGATACGAGCAGTACTTC	CASSPDRYEQYF	many	-	TRBV11-2	TRBJ2-7
TGTGCCAGCAGTTTAAGAGGGAGGGCCGTTTACGAGCAGTACTTC	CASSLRGRAVYEQYF	many	TRBD2	TRBV27	TRBJ2-7
TGTGCCAGCAGGGGGTCTGGGGCCAAAAACATTCAGTACTTC	CASRGSGAKNIQYF	many	-	TRBV12-3/TRBV12-4	TRBJ2-4
TGTGCCAGCAGTCTAGAGCGGGAGGATACGCAGTATTTT	CASSLEREDTQYF	many	TRBD2	TRBV12-3/TRBV12-4	TRBJ2-3
TGTGCCAGCAGGGCGACTAGCGGGAGGGTTGGGGAGCAGTTCTTC	CASRATSGRVGEQFF	-	TRBD2	TRBV2	TRBJ2-1
TGCGCCAGCAGCCAGGACGCTGGGGCCAACGTCCTGACTTTC	CASSQDAGANVLTF	many	-	TRBV5-1	TRBJ2-6
TGTGCCAGCAGGGTTCCCGGGACTAGCGTAAACAATGAGCAGTTCTTC	CASRVPGTSVNNEQFF	few	TRBD2	TRBV6-1	TRBJ2-1
TGTGCCAGCAGCTTCCCTATAGCGGGAGGGCCGGGGGACCAAGAGACCCAGTACTTC	CASSFPIAGGPGDQETQYF	few	TRBD2	TRBV7-2	TRBJ2-5
TGTGCCAGCAGCCGATCTACTAGCGGGAATACCGGGGAGCTGTTTTTT	CASSRSTSGNTGELFF	many	TRBD2	TRBV11-1	TRBJ2-2
TGTGCCAGCAGTTCTAGCGCGCAAGAGACCCAGTACTTC	CASSSSAQETQYF	-	-	TRBV12-3/TRBV12-4	TRBJ2-5
TGTGCCAGCAGCCAAGTCGGGCTCCGGCAGGGCACAGATACGCAGTATTTT	CASSQVGLRQGTDTQYF	few	-	TRBV3-1	TRBJ2-3
TGTGCCACCAGCAGCCAGGGCAGGGGGGGAATCGGGGAGCTGTTTTTT	CATSSQGRGGIGELFF	many	-	TRBV15	TRBJ2-2
TGTGCCAGCCTACGGGACCACGCCAGTTACGAGCAGTACTTC	CASLRDHASYEQYF	-	-	TRBV6-1	TRBJ2-7
TGTGCCAGCAGCCAAAGACCAAACTCCTACAATGAGCAGTTCTTC	CASSQRPNSYNEQFF	-	-	TRBV7-3	TRBJ2-1
TGCAGTGCCACCGAAGGGGCGGCCGGCACAGATACGCAGTATTTT	CSATEGAAGTDTQYF	-	-	TRBV20-1	TRBJ2-3
TGTGCCAGCAGTCCCTCACTAGCGGCCCTCTACGAGCAGTACTTC	CASSPSLAALYEQYF	many	TRBD2	TRBV6-1	TRBJ2-7
TGTGCCAGCTCCCTACAGGTGGGGGGTACGCAGTATTTT	CASSLQVGGTQYF	few	-	TRBV6-1	TRBJ2-3
TGTGCCAGCAGTAAGGGCAGGGACATGAACACTGAAGCTTTCTTT	CASSKGRDMNTEAFF	few	-	TRBV2	TRBJ1-1